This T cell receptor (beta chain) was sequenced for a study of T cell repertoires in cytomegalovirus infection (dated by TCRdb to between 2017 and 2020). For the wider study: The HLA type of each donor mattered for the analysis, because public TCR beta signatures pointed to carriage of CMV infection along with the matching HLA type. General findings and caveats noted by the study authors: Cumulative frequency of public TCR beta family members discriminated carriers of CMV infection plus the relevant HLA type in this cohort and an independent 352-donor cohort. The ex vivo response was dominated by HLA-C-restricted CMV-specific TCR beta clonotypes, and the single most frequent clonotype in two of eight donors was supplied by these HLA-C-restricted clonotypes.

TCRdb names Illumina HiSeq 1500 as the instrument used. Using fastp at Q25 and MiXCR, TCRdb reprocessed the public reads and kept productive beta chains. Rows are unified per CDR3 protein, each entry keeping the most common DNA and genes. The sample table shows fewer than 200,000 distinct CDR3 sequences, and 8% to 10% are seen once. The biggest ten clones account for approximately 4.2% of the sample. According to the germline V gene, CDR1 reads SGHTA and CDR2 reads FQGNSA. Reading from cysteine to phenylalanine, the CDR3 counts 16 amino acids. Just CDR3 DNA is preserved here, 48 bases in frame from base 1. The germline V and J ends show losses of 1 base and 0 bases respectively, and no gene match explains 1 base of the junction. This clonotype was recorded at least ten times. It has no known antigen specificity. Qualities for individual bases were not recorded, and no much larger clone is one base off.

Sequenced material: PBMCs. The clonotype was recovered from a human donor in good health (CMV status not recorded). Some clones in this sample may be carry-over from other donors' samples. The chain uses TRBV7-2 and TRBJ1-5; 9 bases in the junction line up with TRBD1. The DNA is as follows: TGTGCCAGCAGCTTAGGGACAGGGGTTAGCAATCAGCCCCAGCATTTT. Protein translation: CASSLGTGVSNQPQHF.